This T cell receptor (beta chain) was recorded in a study of blood T cell repertoires in COVID-19. Methods used by the authors: Reference gene primers were amplified, and this amplification served to estimate nucleated cell counts. Profiled with immunoSEQ multiplex PCR; TCRdb holds only in-frame clones, not every one. V and J calls and clone size are as listed in that table; D and trimming were resolved from the DNA. Among about 110,000 clones, around 90% were seen once, and the ten largest hold about 5%. Germline V gene lookup returns CDR1 MNHEY and CDR2 SMNVEV (reference sequence). Deletions cut 4 bases from V and 6 bases from J, with 5 bases between. This CDR3 contains 11 residues.

The chain employs TRBV27 and TRBJ2-3; D call uncertain. The TCR was taken from a human donor in a cohort sampled during active COVID-19. Material for sequencing was peripheral blood. The CDR3 spells CASSSRDTQYF. The CDR3 DNA reads TGTGCCAGCAGTTCCCGGGATACGCAGTATTTT.